This T cell receptor beta chain is from a study of blood T cell repertoires in COVID-19. Per the germline V gene, CDR1 is SGHVS and CDR2 is FQNEAQ. V was trimmed by 5 bases and J by 0 bases, leaving 11 bases between them. The CDR3 totals 15 residues. The data were produced by immunoSEQ multiplex PCR, yet TCRdb's version contains in-frame clones alone and is incomplete. Among approximately 140,000 clones listed, 88% were seen once. The clonotype originates from a human donor with COVID-19, enrolled during active disease. The donor label of this sample is uncertain. The chain employs TRBV7-8 and TRBJ1-3; D gene ambiguous. The sequencing input was peripheral blood. The CDR3 spells CASSQQPHSGNTIYF. The DNA for the CDR3 is TGTGCCAGCAGCCAACAGCCGCACTCTGGAAACACCATATATTTT.